This T cell receptor beta chain appears in the sequencing data of a study of blood T cells in healthy people across ages. Using a J-beta primer mix together with a sample-barcoded 5' primer, a second PCR was run for roughly 6 to 12 cycles. A single record per CDR3 protein comes from TCRdb applying MiXCR to the 5' RACE reads. In the table there are about 1 million distinct CDR3 sequences, approximately 26% of which are singletons. Germline CDR1 reads MNHNS; CDR2 reads SASEGT. V lost 4 bases, J lost 2 bases, and 9 bases lay in between. The CDR3 totals 13 residues. In its sample, this clonotype was seen a few times. The same data also contributed to another study, on T cells of mothers and their children. Turning to that study: Each mother gave over 8.5 million TCR beta CDR3 reads; each child, about 2.8 million.

The chain links TRBV6-1 to TRBJ2-7; the D is unclear. This receptor was taken from a girl aged 2 to 10 in good health. The sample taken for sequencing was blood. CDR3 nucleotide sequence: TGTGCCAGCAGTGTCCCTGGGGCCTACGAGCAGTACTTC. Translation gives CASSVPGAYEQYF.